These 23 T cell receptor beta chains were sequenced from one sample in a study of human T cells and chemical hapten exposure. As to time point: pre-sensitization, week 0. Treatment reported: therapeutic diphenylcyclopropenone sensitization with weekly scalp DPC. TCRdb re-derived calls from the RACE reads in MiXCR, one entry per CDR3 protein. The table lists roughly 38,000 distinct CDR3 sequences, around 7.6% of them singletons, with roughly 1.3% in the top ten. The source material was whole blood, sampled in connection with sensitization to the hapten diphenylcyclopropenone (DPC). The receptors were gathered from a woman in her fifties or sixties with alopecia areata. Some clones in this sample may be carry-over from other donors' samples.

This clonotype has at least ten counts. The rearrangement links TRBV3-1 to TRBJ2-2; a possible D gene is TRBD1 (6 bases). Trimming pared 0 bases from V and 6 bases from J, leaving 14 bases between. Per germline, CDR1 LGHDT and CDR2 YNNKEL (reference sequence). The length of the CDR3 is 16 residues. The CDR3 protein is CASSQETGIISGELFF. In DNA, the CDR3 is TGTGCCAGCAGCCAAGAAACAGGGATTATCTCCGGGGAGCTGTTTTTT.

This clonotype showed up just a few times. This rearrangement joins TRBV7-2 to TRBJ2-1, with 11 bases lining up with TRBD2. This CDR3 is built from 20 residues. Looked up from germline, CDR1 is SGHTA and CDR2 is FQGNSA. V lost 5 bases, J lost 0 bases, and 15 bases stayed unmatched. The CDR3 DNA sequence: TGTGCCAGCAGCCCTGTGGGGACTAGCGGACAATATAGCTCCTACAATGAGCAGTTCTTC. This codes for CASSPVGTSGQYSSYNEQFF. Full variable domain (missing parts from reference TRBV7-2 and TRBJ2-1): GAGVSQSPSNKVTEKGKDVELRCDPISGHTALYWYRQSLGQGLEFLIYFQGNSAPDKSGLPSDRFSAERTGGSVSTLTIQRTQQEDSAVYLCASSPVGTSGQYSSYNEQFFGPGTRLTVL.

The rearrangement joins TRBV24-1 to TRBJ2-1; 16 nucleotides agree with TRBD2. This CDR3 is 14 amino acids long. Per the germline V gene, CDR1 is KGHDR and CDR2 is SFDVKD. V dropped 7 bases and J dropped 8; count of bases not matched to a gene: 1. CDR3 loop: CATRGTSGRDEQFF. The CDR3 nucleotides are TGTGCCACCAGGGGGACTAGCGGGAGGGATGAGCAGTTCTTC.

This clonotype was picked up many times. The chain is built from TRBV7-8 and TRBJ1-1; 7 bases map to TRBD1. The CDR3 is 15 residues long. V gave up 2 bases and J gave up 5 bases; unmatched junction bases: 8. CDR1 and CDR2 from the germline V gene are SGHVS and FQNEAQ. CDR3 in amino acids: CASSLRTGQGTEAFF. The CDR3 coding sequence is TGTGCCAGCAGCTTACGGACAGGTCAAGGGACTGAAGCTTTCTTT.

The chain uses TRBV7-2 and TRBJ1-5; possibly TRBD1 for D (5 bases). The V gene lost 5 bases and the J gene lost 2 bases, with 7 bases spanning the gap. This CDR3 has 13 amino acids. Germline V gene data show CDR1 as SGHTA and CDR2 as FQGNSA. Here the CDR3 DNA reads TGTGCCAGCAGCCCAGGGCGCAATCAGCCCCAGCATTTT. This gives the protein CASSPGRNQPQHF.

This clonotype was seen ten or more times. The chain uses TRBV6-6 and TRBJ1-5; no clear D gene. The CDR3 is 14 residues long. V was trimmed by 8 bases and J by 3 bases, leaving 14 bases between them. In germline, CDR1 is MNHNY, CDR2 SVGAGI (reference sequence). CDR3 nucleotide sequence: TGTGCCAGCCGGGATGACGGTTACAATCAGCCCCAGCATTTT. It yields the protein CASRDDGYNQPQHF.

This clonotype has just a few counts. This sequence joins TRBV11-2 and TRBJ2-3; D gene ambiguous. Germline CDR1 is SGHAT and CDR2 is FQNNGV. The CDR3 extends over 14 amino acids. Between the trimmed V and J ends, which lost 5 bases and 2 bases, there was a span of 11 bases. CDR3 in amino acids: CASSPNAITDTQYF. In nucleotides, the CDR3 is TGTGCCAGCAGCCCCAACGCGATCACAGATACGCAGTATTTT. The whole variable domain, remainder taken from reference TRBV11-2 and TRBJ2-3, is EAGVAQSPRYKIIEKRQSVAFWCNPISGHATLYWYQQILGQGPKLLIQFQNNGVVDDSQLPKDRFSAERLKGVDSTLKIQPAKLEDSAVYLCASSPNAITDTQYFGPGTRLTVL.

This clonotype was picked up a small number of times. This chain links TRBV9 with TRBJ2-3; 7 nucleotides line up with TRBD1. The CDR3 spans 16 residues. The germline gives CDR1 SGDLS, CDR2 YYNGEE. After removal of 3 bases from V and 3 bases from J, the junction contained 10 bases not matched to a gene. The CDR3, as DNA: TGTGCCAGCAGCGCAGAAGCCGGGACAGTTACAGATACGCAGTATTTT. This translates into CASSAEAGTVTDTQYF. The entire variable domain, with the rest obtained from reference TRBV9 and TRBJ2-3, is as follows: DSGVTQTPKHLITATGQRVTLRCSPRSGDLSVYWYQQSLDQGLQFLIQYYNGEERAKGNILERFSAQQFPDLHSELNLSSLELGDSALYFCASSAEAGTVTDTQYFGPGTRLTVL.

This clonotype was seen many times. The chain uses TRBV6-6 and TRBJ1-4; D might be TRBD1 (5 bases). The V end lost 5 bases, the J end lost 8 bases, and 15 bases lay between the germline ends. The germline V gene has CDR1 MNHNY and CDR2 SVGAGI (reference sequence). This CDR3 region has 14 residues. The CDR3 here is CASSPGRGWEKLFF. The CDR3 DNA is TGTGCCAGCAGTCCAGGACGGGGGTGGGAAAAACTGTTTTTT.

The genes are TRBV7-9 and TRBJ1-1, with D unresolved. Trimming stripped 3 bases from V and 11 bases from J, with 16 bases between. CDR1 SEHNR and CDR2 FQNEAQ come from the germline V gene (reference sequence). The CDR3 runs 13 residues. The CDR3 DNA follows: TGTGCCAGCAGCTTGGCAGCTGACCTGTTCGCTTTCTTT. It is translated as CASSLAADLFAFF.

This clonotype was observed many times. This chain connects TRBV7-9 to TRBJ2-3; TRBD2 agrees at 7 bases. Germline CDR1 is SEHNR and CDR2 is FQNEAQ (reference sequence). This CDR3 is 15 amino acids long. V was clipped by 4 bases and J by 1 base; unmatched bases: 5. The CDR3 loop reads CASSSRTSGTDTQYF. The CDR3 DNA follows: TGTGCCAGCAGCTCTCGAACTAGCGGCACAGATACGCAGTATTTT. The complete variable domain, with remaining parts taken from reference TRBV7-9 and TRBJ2-3, reads DTGVSQNPRHKITKRGQNVTFRCDPISEHNRLYWYRQTLGQGPEFLTYFQNEAQLEKSRLLSDRFSAERPKGSFSTLEIQRTEQGDSAMYLCASSSRTSGTDTQYFGPGTRLTVL.

This clonotype was seen at least ten times. This chain links TRBV27 with TRBJ1-1, with a weak D call TRBD1 (5 bases). The ends were cut back, 5 bases at V and 0 bases at J, with 10 bases in the middle. The CDR3 contains 14 residues. Germline assignment: CDR1 MNHEY and CDR2 SMNVEV (reference sequence). CDR3 sequence reads: CASSKDTVNTEAFF. The CDR3 nucleotides are TGTGCCAGCAGTAAGGACACAGTGAACACTGAAGCTTTCTTT.

V usage is TRBV3-1 and J usage is TRBJ2-1, with 11 bases lining up with TRBD2. The CDR3 extends over 16 amino acids. The J segment lost 8 bases and the V segment lost 0 bases, leaving 6 bases of the junction unmatched. CDR1 LGHDT and CDR2 YNNKEL come from the germline V gene (reference sequence). CDR3 residues: CASSQDRLAGLHEQFF. CDR3 nucleotides: TGTGCCAGCAGCCAAGATAGACTAGCGGGACTCCATGAGCAGTTCTTC.

By share, this clonotype counts as medium-sized. This chain connects TRBV5-1 to TRBJ2-3; D remains unclear. V was clipped by 0 bases and J by 1 base, with 15 bases between them. Germline CDR1 is SGHRS and CDR2 is YFSETQ. This CDR3 region has 17 residues. CDR3 nucleotide sequence: TGCGCCAGCAGCTTGGAGAGTGGGCAGGTCGGCACAGATACGCAGTATTTT. Amino acids: CASSLESGQVGTDTQYF.

The chain joins TRBV5-1 to TRBJ2-1; D possibly corresponds to TRBD2 (6 bases). This CDR3 comprises 14 residues. V lost 0 bases and J 10 bases, leaving 14 bases between the germline ends. The V gene's germline CDR1 is SGHRS and CDR2 YFSETQ. CDR3 in DNA: TGCGCCAGCAGCTTGGCCAAGACTAGTGGGGAGCAGTTCTTC. This encodes CASSLAKTSGEQFF.

Many counts were recorded for this clonotype. The rearrangement joins TRBV7-2 to TRBJ2-3; weak D call: TRBD2 (6 bases). The length of the CDR3 is 15 residues. V dropped 7 bases and J dropped 0 bases, with 14 bases sitting between them. Germline-derived CDR1 and CDR2 are SGHTA and FQGNSA. CDR3 sequence reads: CASTPGVLSTDTQYF. DNA for the CDR3: TGTGCCAGCACCCCGGGAGTGCTAAGCACAGATACGCAGTATTTT.

In its sample, this clonotype was seen many times. The V gene is TRBV6-2 or TRBV6-3, the J gene TRBJ2-7; D may be TRBD1 (5 bases). This CDR3 spans 15 amino acids. CDR1 is MNHEY and CDR2 is SVGEGT in the germline V gene. V lost 5 bases and J 6 bases, leaving 20 bases between the germline ends. The CDR3 loop reads CASSPRGKGPTEQYF. As DNA, the CDR3 is TGTGCCAGCAGTCCCCGTGGGAAGGGGCCTACCGAGCAGTACTTC.

J is TRBJ2-6 and V is TRBV28; 9 bases map to TRBD1. Germline V CDR1 and CDR2: MDHEN, SYDVKM. Trimming cost V 2 bases and J 2 bases; bases outside gene matches: 1. This CDR3 contains 16 residues. The CDR3 loop reads CASSLRDRAGANVLTF. The CDR3 DNA reads TGTGCCAGCAGTTTACGGGACAGGGCTGGGGCCAACGTCCTGACTTTC. Combining the CDR3 with reference TRBV28 and TRBJ2-6 gives the whole variable domain DVKVTQSSRYLVKRTGEKVFLECVQDMDHENMFWYRQDPGLGLRLIYFSYDVKMKEKGDIPEGYSVSREKKERFSLILESASTNQTSMYLCASSLRDRAGANVLTFGAGSRLTVL.

This clonotype was observed at least ten times. In DNA form, the CDR3 reads TGTGCCAGCAGTTCCGACAGGAACGAGCAGTACTTC. This translates into CASSSDRNEQYF. The chain links TRBV6-5 to TRBJ2-7; possibly TRBD1 for D (6 bases). The CDR3 totals 12 residues. Germline V gene lookup returns CDR1 MNHEY and CDR2 SVGAGI. Trimming removed 4 bases at V and 5 bases at J, with 9 bases between.

This clonotype has just a few counts. CDR3 sequence reads: CASSPLTGQGHEQYF. The CDR3 DNA reads as TGTGCCAGCAGTCCTCTTACAGGACAGGGCCACGAGCAGTACTTC. This rearrangement joins TRBV27 to TRBJ2-7, with 8 nucleotides matching TRBD1. Germline CDR1 and CDR2: MNHEY and SMNVEV (reference sequence). There are 15 residues in the CDR3. V trimming: 5 bases; J trimming: 5 bases; junction bases outside the gene matches: 11.

There are a few counts of this clonotype. The rearrangement uses TRBV20-1 and TRBJ1-3, with 9 bases matching TRBD1. This CDR3 contains 14 residues. Germline V gene data show CDR1 as DFQATT and CDR2 as SNEGSKA (reference sequence). J gave up 1 base and V 6 bases, and 4 bases lay outside the gene matches. The CDR3 coding sequence is TGCAGTGCCAGGGACAGGGCGTCTGGAAACACCATATATTTT. It is translated as CSARDRASGNTIYF.

In its sample, this clonotype was seen a few times. The chain is built from TRBV30 and TRBJ2-7; D call uncertain. This CDR3 region has 10 residues. The V end lost 5 bases, the J end lost 4 bases, and 6 bases lay between the germline ends. Germline V lookup: CDR1 GTSNPN, CDR2 SVGIG (reference sequence). The CDR3: CAWGGYEQYF. The CDR3 region has the DNA TGTGCCTGGGGCGGTTACGAGCAGTACTTC.

The chain employs TRBV7-8 and TRBJ2-1; D may be TRBD2 (6 bases). The ends were cut back, 0 bases at V and 5 bases at J, with 14 bases in the middle. The CDR3 covers 16 residues. Germline V gene sequence: CDR1 SGHVS, CDR2 FQNEAQ. For the CDR3, the DNA is TGTGCCAGCAGCTTAGCTGGGGGGAGAAAGGACAATGAGCAGTTCTTC. Translation gives CASSLAGGRKDNEQFF.